This T cell receptor beta chain is from a study of blood T cells in healthy people across ages. Findings and caveats of the study: Long-lived donors exceeded aged donors in naive CD4+ cells and diversity. Diversity was estimated from one million T cells, and these estimates were considered underestimates. Possibly confounding the expanded clonotype changes was the fact that donor CMV status was unknown.

This clonotype was seen a handful of times. Its antigen is unknown. For the second PCR, which ran for about 7 to 11 cycles, a sample-barcoded 5' primer and a J-beta primer mix were used. Every molecule of cDNA carried a tag from a template-switch adaptor with 12 random nucleotides. TCRdb independently ran MiXCR on the 5' RACE reads; one entry per CDR3 protein. The sample consists of some 1.6 million distinct CDR3 sequences, 30% to 40% of them appearing once. The sequencing input was blood. The origin of this receptor is a woman aged 25 to 45 in good health.

This CDR3 is CATNRGFYNEQFF. The CDR3 DNA sequence: TGTGCCACCAATAGAGGGTTCTACAATGAGCAGTTCTTC. The chain carries TRBV15 and TRBJ2-1; possibly TRBD2 for D (5 bases). This CDR3 has 13 amino acids. Germline-derived CDR1 and CDR2 are LNHNV and YYDKDF (reference sequence). Trimming removed 7 bases from V and 3 bases from J, with 10 bases in between.